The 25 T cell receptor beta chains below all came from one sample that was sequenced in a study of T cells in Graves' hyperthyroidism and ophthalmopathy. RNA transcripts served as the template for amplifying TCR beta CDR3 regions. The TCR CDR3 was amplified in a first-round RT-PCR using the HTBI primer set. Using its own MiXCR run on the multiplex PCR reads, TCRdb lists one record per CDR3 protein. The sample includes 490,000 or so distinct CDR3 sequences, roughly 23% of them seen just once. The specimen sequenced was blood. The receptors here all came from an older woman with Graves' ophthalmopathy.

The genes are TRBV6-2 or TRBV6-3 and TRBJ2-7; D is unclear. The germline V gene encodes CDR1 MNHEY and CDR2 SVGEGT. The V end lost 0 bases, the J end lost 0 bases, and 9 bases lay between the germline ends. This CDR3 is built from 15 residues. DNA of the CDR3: TGTGCCAGCAGTTACTCGACCATAAGCTCCTACGAGCAGTACTTC. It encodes CASSYSTISSYEQYF.

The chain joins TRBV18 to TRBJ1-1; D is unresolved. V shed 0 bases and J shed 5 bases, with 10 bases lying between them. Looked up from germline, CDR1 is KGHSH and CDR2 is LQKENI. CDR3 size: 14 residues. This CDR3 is CASSPPGPWTEAFF. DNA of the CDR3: TGTGCCAGCTCACCACCAGGACCATGGACTGAAGCTTTCTTT.

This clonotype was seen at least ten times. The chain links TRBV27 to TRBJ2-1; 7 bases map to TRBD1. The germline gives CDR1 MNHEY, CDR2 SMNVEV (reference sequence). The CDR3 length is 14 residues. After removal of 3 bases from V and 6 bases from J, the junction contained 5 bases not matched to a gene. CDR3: CASSFQGVSNEQFF. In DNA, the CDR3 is TGTGCCAGCAGTTTTCAGGGGGTATCCAATGAGCAGTTCTTC.

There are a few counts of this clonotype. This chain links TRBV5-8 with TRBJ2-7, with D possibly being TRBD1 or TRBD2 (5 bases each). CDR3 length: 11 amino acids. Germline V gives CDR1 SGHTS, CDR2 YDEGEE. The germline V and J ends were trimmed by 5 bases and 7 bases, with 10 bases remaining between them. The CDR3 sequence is CASRGDGEQYF. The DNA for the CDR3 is TGTGCCAGCAGGGGGGACGGTGAGCAGTACTTC. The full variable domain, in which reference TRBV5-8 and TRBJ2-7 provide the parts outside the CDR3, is EAGVTQSPTHLIKTRGQQATLRCSPISGHTSVYWYQQALGLGLQFLLWYDEGEERNRGNFPPRFSGRQFPNYSSELNVNALELEDSALYLCASRGDGEQYFGPGTRLTVT.

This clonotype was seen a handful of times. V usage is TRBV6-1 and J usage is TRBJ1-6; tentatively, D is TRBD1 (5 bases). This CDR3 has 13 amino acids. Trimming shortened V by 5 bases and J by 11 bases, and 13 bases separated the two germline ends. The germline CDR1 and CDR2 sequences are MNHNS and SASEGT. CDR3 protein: CASSPNTGPPLHF. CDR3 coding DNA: TGTGCCAGCAGTCCTAACACGGGACCACCCCTCCACTTT.

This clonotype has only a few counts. CDR3 protein: CASRNTGPNEKLFF. CDR3 sequence (DNA): TGTGCCAGCCGCAACACAGGCCCCAATGAAAAACTGTTTTTT. The J gene is TRBJ1-4, the V gene TRBV3-1, with D perhaps matching TRBD1 (5 bases). The CDR3 loop spans 14 amino acids. V was pared by 8 bases and J by 5 bases, with 15 bases between. Germline V gene data show CDR1 as LGHDT and CDR2 as YNNKEL (reference sequence). Using reference TRBV3-1 and TRBJ1-4 for the parts outside the CDR3, the full variable domain is DTAVSQTPKYLVTQMGNDKSIKCEQNLGHDTMYWYKQDSKKFLKIMFSYNNKELIINETVPNRFSPKSPDKAHLNLHINSLELGDSAVYFCASRNTGPNEKLFFGSGTQLSVL.

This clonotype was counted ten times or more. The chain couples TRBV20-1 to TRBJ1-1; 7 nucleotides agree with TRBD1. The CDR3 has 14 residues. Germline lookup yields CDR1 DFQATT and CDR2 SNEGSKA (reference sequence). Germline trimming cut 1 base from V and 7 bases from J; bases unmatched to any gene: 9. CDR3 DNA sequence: TGCAGTGCTAGAGGGGCAGGGGGGTTGGATGAAGCTTTCTTT. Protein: CSARGAGGLDEAFF.

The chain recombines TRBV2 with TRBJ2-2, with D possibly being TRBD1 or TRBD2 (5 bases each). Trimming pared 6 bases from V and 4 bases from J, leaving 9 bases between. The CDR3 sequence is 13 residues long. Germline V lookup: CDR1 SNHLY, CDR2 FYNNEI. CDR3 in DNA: TGTGCCAGCAGAAGGGACCCCACCGGGGAGCTGTTTTTT. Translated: CASRRDPTGELFF.

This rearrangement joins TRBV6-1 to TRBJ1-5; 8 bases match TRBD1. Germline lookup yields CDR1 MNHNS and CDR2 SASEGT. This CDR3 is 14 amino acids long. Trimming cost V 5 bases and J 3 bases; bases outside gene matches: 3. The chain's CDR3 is CASSSDRANQPQHF. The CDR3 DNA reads TGTGCCAGCAGTTCGGACAGGGCCAATCAGCCCCAGCATTTT.

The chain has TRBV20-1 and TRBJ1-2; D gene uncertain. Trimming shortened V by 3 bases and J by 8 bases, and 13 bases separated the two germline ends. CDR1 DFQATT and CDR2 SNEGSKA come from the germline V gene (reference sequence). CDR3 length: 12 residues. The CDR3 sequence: CSASREVEGYTF. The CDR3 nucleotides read TGCAGTGCTAGCCGGGAGGTTGAAGGCTACACCTTC.

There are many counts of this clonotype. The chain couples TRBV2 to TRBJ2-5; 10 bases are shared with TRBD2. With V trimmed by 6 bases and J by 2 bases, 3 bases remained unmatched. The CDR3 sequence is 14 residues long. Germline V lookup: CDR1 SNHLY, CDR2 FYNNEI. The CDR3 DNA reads TGTGCCAGCAGACTAGCGGGACCTCAAGAGACCCAGTACTTC. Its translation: CASRLAGPQETQYF.

CDR3 protein: CASRTTTGQGSYEQYF. The DNA of the CDR3 is TGTGCCAGCCGAACGACTACGGGACAGGGATCGTACGAGCAGTACTTC. The chain has TRBV27 and TRBJ2-7; 9 bases line up with TRBD1. The trim removed 8 bases at V and 4 bases at J, leaving 15 bases unmatched. Germline V gene sequence: CDR1 MNHEY, CDR2 SMNVEV (reference sequence). CDR3 size: 16 residues.

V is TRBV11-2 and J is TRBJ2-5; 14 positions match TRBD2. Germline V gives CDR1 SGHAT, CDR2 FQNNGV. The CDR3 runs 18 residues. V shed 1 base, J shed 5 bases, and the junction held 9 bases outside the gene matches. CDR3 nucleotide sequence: TGTGCCAGCAGCTTAGGGGGGACTAGCGGGAGTTCTTGGGAGACCCAGTACTTC. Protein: CASSLGGTSGSSWETQYF. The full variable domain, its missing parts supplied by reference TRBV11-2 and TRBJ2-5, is EAGVAQSPRYKIIEKRQSVAFWCNPISGHATLYWYQQILGQGPKLLIQFQNNGVVDDSQLPKDRFSAERLKGVDSTLKIQPAKLEDSAVYLCASSLGGTSGSSWETQYFGPGTRLLVL.

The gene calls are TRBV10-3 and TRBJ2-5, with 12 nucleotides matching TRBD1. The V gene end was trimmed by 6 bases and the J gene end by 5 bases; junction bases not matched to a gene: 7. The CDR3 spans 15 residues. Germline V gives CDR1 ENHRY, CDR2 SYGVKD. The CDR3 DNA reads TGTGCCATCAGCCCCGGGGACAGGGGGCGGGAGACCCAGTACTTC. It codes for CAISPGDRGRETQYF.

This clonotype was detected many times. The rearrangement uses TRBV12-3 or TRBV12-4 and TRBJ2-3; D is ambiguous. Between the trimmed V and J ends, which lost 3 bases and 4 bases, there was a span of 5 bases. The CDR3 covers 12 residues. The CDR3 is CASSFQPDTQYF. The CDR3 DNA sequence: TGTGCCAGCAGTTTCCAGCCAGATACGCAGTATTTT.

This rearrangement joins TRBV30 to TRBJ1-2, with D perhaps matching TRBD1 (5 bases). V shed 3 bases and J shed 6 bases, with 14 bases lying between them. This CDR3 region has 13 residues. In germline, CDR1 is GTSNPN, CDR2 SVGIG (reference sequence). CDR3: CAWSGGGVDGYTF. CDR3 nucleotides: TGTGCCTGGAGCGGTGGAGGGGTGGATGGCTACACCTTC.

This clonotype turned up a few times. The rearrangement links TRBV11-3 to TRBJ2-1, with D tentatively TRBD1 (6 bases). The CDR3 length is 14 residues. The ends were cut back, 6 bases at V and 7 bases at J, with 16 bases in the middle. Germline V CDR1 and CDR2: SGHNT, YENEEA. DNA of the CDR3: TGTGCCAGCAGTCATACAGGGTTCGAGAATGAGCAGTTCTTC. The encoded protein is CASSHTGFENEQFF.

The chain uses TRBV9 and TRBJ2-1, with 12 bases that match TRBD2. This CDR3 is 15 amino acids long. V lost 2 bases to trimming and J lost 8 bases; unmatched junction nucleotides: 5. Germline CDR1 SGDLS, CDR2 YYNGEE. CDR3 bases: TGTGCCAGCAGCGTTCTAGCGGGAGGGCCCGATGAGCAGTTCTTC. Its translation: CASSVLAGGPDEQFF.

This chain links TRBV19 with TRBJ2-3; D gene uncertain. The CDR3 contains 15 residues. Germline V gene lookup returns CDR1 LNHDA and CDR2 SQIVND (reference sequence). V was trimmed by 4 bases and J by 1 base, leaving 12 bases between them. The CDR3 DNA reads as TGTGCCAGTAGTAAGGTAGTAGCCGGCACAGATACGCAGTATTTT. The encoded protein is CASSKVVAGTDTQYF.

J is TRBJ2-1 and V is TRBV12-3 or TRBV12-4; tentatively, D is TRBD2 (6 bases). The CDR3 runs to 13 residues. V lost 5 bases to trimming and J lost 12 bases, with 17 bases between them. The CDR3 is CASSPRDSLGQFF. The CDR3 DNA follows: TGTGCCAGCAGTCCCCGGGACTCTTTGGGGCAGTTCTTC.

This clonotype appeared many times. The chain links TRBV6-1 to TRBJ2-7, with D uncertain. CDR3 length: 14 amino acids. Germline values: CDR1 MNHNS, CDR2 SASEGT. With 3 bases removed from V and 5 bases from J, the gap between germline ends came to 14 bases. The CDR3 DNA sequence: TGTGCCAGCAGTGATGATCGTCGAGCTCACGAGCAGTACTTC. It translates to CASSDDRRAHEQYF.

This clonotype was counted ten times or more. In DNA, the CDR3 is TGTGCCAGCAGATCAAGGGGGCTGGATCAGCCCCAGCATTTT. Amino acids: CASRSRGLDQPQHF. V gene TRBV12-3 or TRBV12-4 combines with J gene TRBJ1-5, with TRBD1 identical over 7 bases. CDR3 size: 14 residues. V trimming: 6 bases; J trimming: 5 bases; junction bases outside the gene matches: 7.

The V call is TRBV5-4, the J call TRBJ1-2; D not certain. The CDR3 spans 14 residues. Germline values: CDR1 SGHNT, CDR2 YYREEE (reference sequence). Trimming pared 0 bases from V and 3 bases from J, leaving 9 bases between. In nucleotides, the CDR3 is TGTGCCAGCAGCTTGGTAACGCAGGACTATGGCTACACCTTC. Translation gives CASSLVTQDYGYTF.

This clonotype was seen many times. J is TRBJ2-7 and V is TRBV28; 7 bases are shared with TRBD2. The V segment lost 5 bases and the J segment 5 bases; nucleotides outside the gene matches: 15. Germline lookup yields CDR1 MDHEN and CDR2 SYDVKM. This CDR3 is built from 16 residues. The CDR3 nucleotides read TGTGCCAGCAGTCCGATCAGGATAAGCGGGATAGACGAGCAGTACTTC. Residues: CASSPIRISGIDEQYF.

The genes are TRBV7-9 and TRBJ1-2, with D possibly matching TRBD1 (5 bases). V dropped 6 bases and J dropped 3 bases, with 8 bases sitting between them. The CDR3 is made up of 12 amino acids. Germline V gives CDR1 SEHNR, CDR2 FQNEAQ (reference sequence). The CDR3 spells CASRWGDYGYTF. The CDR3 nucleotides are TGTGCCAGCAGATGGGGGGACTATGGCTACACCTTC.